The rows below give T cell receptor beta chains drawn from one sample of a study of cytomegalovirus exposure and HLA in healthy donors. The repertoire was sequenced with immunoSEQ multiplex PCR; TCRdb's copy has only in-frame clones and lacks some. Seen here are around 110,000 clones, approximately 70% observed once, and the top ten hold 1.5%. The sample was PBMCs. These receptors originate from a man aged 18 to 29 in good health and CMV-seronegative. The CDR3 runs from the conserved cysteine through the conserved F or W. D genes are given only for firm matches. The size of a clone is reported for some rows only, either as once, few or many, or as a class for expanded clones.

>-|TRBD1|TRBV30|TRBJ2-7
CAWSDNGAGGRYEQYF
TGTGCCTGGAGTGACAACGGGGCAGGGGGAAGATACGAGCAGTACTTC
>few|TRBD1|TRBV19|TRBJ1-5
CASSPNRGRGNQPQHF
TGTGCCAGTAGCCCAAACAGGGGGAGAGGCAATCAGCCCCAGCATTTT
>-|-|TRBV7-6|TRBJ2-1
CASSLVRGEQFF
TGTGCCAGCAGCTTAGTAAGGGGAGAGCAGTTCTTC
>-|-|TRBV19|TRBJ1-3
CASTVTGFGNTIYF
TGTGCCAGTACCGTAACAGGTTTTGGAAACACCATATATTTT
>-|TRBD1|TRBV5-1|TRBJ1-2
CASSPGTGGGYTF
TGCGCCAGCAGCCCTGGGACAGGGGGCGGCTACACCTTC
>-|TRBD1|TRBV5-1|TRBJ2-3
CASSLGRTGSTDTQYF
TGCGCCAGCAGCTTGGGACGGACAGGAAGCACAGATACGCAGTATTTT
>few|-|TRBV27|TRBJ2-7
CASSTDLDSNPYEQYF
TGTGCCAGCAGTACAGATCTCGACAGCAACCCCTACGAGCAGTACTTC
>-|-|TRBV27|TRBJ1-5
CASSFRFQADQPQHF
TGTGCCAGCAGTTTTCGGTTCCAGGCCGATCAGCCCCAGCATTTT
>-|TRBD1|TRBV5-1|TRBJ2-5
CASSLAGTGVGQETQYF
TGCGCCAGCAGCTTGGCGGGGACAGGGGTAGGGCAAGAGACCCAGTACTTC
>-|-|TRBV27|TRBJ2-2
CASSLSRGRANTGELFF
TGTGCCAGCAGTTTATCAAGGGGTAGAGCGAACACCGGGGAGCTGTTTTTT
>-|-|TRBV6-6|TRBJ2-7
CASSYPGISYEQYF
TGTGCCAGCAGTTACCCCGGGATCTCCTACGAGCAGTACTTC
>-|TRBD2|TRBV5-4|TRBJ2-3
CASSLAGAGERVSTDTQYF
TGTGCCAGCAGCTTGGCCGGGGCGGGAGAAAGGGTCAGCACAGATACGCAGTATTTT
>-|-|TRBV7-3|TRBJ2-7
CASSLGGRGKEEQYF
TGTGCCAGCAGCTTAGGAGGCAGGGGCAAGGAGGAGCAGTACTTC
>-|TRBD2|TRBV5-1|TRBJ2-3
CASTRDSGGLSTDTQYF
TGCGCCAGCACCCGGGATAGCGGGGGACTCAGCACAGATACGCAGTATTTT
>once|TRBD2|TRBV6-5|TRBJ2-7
CASTRGGSSYEQYF
TGTGCCAGCACCCGGGGAGGGAGCTCCTACGAGCAGTACTTC
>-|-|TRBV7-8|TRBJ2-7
CASSYYGDVRVF
TGTGCCAGCAGCTACTACGGAGATGTCAGGGTCTTC
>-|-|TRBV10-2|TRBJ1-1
CASRKGDKGTEAFF
TGCGCCAGCAGGAAGGGGGACAAGGGCACTGAAGCTTTCTTT
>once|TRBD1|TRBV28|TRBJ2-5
CASSTTGGARETQYF
TGTGCCAGCAGCACAACAGGGGGCGCGAGGGAGACCCAGTACTTC
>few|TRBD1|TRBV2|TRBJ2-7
CASTGRDRSYEQYF
TGTGCCAGCACCGGTCGGGACAGGTCTTACGAGCAGTACTTC
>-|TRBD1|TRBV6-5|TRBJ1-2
CASSPGQGPYGYTF
TGTGCCAGCAGCCCGGGACAGGGACCGTATGGCTACACCTTC
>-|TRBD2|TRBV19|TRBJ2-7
CASSTRTSGRAYPYEQYF
TGTGCCAGTAGTACCCGGACTAGCGGGAGGGCCTACCCCTACGAGCAGTACTTC
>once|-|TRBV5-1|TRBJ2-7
CASSLGATDPLYEQYF
TGCGCCAGCAGCTTGGGAGCGACAGACCCACTTTACGAGCAGTACTTC
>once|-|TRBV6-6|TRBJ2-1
CAISGGTWHEQFF
TGTGCCATAAGTGGTGGGACATGGCATGAGCAGTTCTTC
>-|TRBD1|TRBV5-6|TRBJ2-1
CASSSGTLTGYNEQFF
TGTGCCAGCAGTTCTGGAACCCTGACAGGGTACAATGAGCAGTTCTTC
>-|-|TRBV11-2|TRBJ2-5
CASSPRRMFLKETQYF
TGTGCCAGCAGCCCCCGGCGGATGTTTTTGAAAGAGACCCAGTACTTC
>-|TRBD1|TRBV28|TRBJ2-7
CASRQGGNEQYF
TGTGCCAGCCGACAGGGTGGAAACGAGCAGTACTTC
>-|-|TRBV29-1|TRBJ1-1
CSVQPHRGGINTEAFF
TGCAGCGTTCAACCCCACCGCGGGGGGATTAACACTGAAGCTTTCTTT
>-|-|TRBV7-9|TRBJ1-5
CASSLEPGNQPQHF
TGTGCCAGCAGCTTAGAACCGGGAAATCAGCCCCAGCATTTT